This TCR beta chain was sequenced during a study of STAT3 mutations in large granular lymphocyte leukemia. In the study overall: Among longitudinally sequenced T-LGLL patients, roughly half had canonical activating STAT3 mutations detected. Study-wide findings and caveats: Some patients had dominant TCR clones larger than their STAT3 mutant burden. In about 30% of the 18 patients, new TCR clonotypes emerged after therapy. In T-cell large granular lymphocyte leukemia, about half of patients showed multiple immunodominant subclonotypes.

V was pared by 0 bases and J by 7 bases, with 13 bases between. There are 15 residues in the CDR3. Germline assignment: CDR1 SGHDT and CDR2 YYEEEE. TCRbeta libraries averaged approximately 42,000 productive templates per sample. The protocol was immunoSEQ multiplex PCR, while the TCRdb copy is restricted to in-frame clones and leaves out a portion. This sample has 30,000 to 35,000 clones, with 70% to 80% found just once. About this clone: The target antigen is unknown.

Specimen: peripheral blood mononuclear cells. The chain couples TRBV5-6 to TRBJ2-2, with TRBD2 as a possible D gene (5 bases). The sequence was collected from a woman aged 45-65 years with T-cell large granular lymphocyte leukemia. Some clones in this sample may be carry-over from other donors' samples. The CDR3 loop reads CASSLGGRGGGELFF. In nucleotides, the CDR3 is TGTGCCAGCAGCTTGGGTGGGAGAGGTGGCGGGGAGCTGTTTTTT.